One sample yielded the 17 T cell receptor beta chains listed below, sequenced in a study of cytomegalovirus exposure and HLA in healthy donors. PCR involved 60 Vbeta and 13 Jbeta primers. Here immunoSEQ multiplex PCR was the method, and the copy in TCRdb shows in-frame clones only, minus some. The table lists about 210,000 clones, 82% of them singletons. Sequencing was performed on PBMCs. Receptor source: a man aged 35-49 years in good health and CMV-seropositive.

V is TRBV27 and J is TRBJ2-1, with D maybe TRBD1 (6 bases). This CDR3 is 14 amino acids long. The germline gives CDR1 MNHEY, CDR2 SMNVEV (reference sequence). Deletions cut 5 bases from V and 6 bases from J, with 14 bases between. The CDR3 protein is CASSPSTGRNEQFF. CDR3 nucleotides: TGTGCCAGCAGTCCCTCGACAGGACGCAATGAGCAGTTCTTC.

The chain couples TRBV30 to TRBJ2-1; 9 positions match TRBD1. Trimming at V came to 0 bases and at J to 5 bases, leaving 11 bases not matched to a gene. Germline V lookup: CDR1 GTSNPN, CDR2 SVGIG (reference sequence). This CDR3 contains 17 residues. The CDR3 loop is CAWSVWSGQGSHNEQFF. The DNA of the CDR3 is TGTGCCTGGAGTGTATGGTCGGGACAGGGTTCCCACAATGAGCAGTTCTTC.

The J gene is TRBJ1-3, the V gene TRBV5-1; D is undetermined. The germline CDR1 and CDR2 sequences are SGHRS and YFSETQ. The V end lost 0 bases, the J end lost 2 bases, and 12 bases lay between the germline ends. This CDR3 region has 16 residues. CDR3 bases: TGCGCCAGCAGCTTGGTAGCCGGAGTCACTGGAAACACCATATATTTT. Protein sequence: CASSLVAGVTGNTIYF. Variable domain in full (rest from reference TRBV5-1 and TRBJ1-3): KAGVTQTPRYLIKTRGQQVTLSCSPISGHRSVSWYQQTPGQGLQFLFEYFSETQRNKGNFPGRFSGRQFSNSRSEMNVSTLELGDSALYLCASSLVAGVTGNTIYFGEGSWLTVV.

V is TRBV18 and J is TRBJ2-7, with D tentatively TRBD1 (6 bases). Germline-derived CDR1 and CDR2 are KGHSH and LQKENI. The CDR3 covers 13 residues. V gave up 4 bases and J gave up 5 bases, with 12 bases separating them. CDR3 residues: CASSQQGLDEQYF. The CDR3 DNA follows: TGTGCCAGCTCACAACAGGGCCTGGACGAGCAGTACTTC.

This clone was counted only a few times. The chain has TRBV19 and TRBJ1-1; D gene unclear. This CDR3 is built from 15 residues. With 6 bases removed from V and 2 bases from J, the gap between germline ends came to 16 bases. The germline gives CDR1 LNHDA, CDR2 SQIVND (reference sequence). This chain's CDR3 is CASRYDRRDNTEAFF. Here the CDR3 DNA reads TGTGCCAGTAGATACGATCGGAGGGATAACACTGAAGCTTTCTTT.

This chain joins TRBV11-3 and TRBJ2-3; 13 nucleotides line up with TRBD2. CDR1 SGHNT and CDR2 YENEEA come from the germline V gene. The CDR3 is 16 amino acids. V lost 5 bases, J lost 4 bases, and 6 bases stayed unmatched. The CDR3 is CASSTGLAGPPDTQYF. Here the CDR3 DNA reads TGTGCCAGCAGCACGGGACTAGCGGGGCCCCCAGATACGCAGTATTTT.

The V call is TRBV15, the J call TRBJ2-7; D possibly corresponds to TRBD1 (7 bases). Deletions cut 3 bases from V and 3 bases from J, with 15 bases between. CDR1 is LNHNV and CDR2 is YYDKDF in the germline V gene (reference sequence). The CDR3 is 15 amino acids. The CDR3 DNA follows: TGTGCCACCAGCAGTTTGACAGGGAGGCGCTACGAGCAGTACTTC. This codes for CATSSLTGRRYEQYF.

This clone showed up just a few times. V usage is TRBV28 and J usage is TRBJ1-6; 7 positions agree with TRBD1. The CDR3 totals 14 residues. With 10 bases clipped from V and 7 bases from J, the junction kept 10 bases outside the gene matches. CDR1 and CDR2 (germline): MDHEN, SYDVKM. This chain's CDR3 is CAILEGARNSPLHF. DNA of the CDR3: TGTGCCATTTTGGAGGGGGCGAGGAATTCACCCCTCCACTTT.

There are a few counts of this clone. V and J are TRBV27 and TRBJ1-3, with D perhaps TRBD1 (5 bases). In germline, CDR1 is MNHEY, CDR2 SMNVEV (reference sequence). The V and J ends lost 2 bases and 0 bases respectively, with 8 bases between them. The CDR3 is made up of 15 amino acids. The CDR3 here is CASSLMGGSGNTIYF. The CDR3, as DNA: TGTGCCAGCAGTTTAATGGGGGGCTCTGGAAACACCATATATTTT.

The CDR3 DNA is TGTGCCTGGAGTAGGGCTAGCGGGAAGACAGATACGCAGTATTTT. It specifies CAWSRASGKTDTQYF. The V and J genes are TRBV30 and TRBJ2-3, with 9 bases matching TRBD2. The CDR3 has 15 residues. The J segment lost 3 bases and the V segment lost 2 bases, leaving 6 bases of the junction unmatched. CDR1 GTSNPN and CDR2 SVGIG come from the germline V gene (reference sequence).

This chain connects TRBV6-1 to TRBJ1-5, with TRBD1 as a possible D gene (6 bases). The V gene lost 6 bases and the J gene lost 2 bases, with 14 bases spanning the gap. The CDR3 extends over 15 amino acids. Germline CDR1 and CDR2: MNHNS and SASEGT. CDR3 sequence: CASSLDRNGNQPQHF. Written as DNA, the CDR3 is TGTGCCAGCAGCTTAGACAGGAATGGCAATCAGCCCCAGCATTTT.

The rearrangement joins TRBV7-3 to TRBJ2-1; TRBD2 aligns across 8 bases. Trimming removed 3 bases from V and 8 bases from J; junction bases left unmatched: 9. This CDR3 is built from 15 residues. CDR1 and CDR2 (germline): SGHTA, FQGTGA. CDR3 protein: CASSLSSSGWDEQFF. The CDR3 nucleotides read TGTGCCAGCAGCTTGTCGTCTAGCGGGTGGGATGAGCAGTTCTTC.

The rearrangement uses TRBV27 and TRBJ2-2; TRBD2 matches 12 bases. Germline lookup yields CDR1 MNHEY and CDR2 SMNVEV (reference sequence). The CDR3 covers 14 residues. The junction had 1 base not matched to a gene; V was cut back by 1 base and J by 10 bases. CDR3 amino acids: CASSLWTSGTELFF. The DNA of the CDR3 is TGTGCCAGCAGTTTATGGACTAGCGGGACGGAGCTGTTTTTT.

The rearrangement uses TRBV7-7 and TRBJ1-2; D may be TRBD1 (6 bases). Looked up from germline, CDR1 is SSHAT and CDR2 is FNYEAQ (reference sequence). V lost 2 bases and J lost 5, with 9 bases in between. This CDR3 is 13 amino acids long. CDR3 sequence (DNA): TGTGCCAGCAGCTTAAGGACAGAATATGGCTACACCTTC. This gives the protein CASSLRTEYGYTF.

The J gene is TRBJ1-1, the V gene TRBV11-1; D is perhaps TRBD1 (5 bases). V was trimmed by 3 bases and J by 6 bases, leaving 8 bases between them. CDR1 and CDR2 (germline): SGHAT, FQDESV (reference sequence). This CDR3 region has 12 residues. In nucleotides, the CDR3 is TGTGCCAGCAGCTTTTCGACAGCTGAAGCTTTCTTT. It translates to CASSFSTAEAFF.

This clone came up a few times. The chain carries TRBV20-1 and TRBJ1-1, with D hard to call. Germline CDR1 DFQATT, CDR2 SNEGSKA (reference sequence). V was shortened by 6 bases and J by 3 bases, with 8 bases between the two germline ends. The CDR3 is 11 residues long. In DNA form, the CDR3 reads TGCAGTGCGTCGGGGTACACTGAAGCTTTCTTT. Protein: CSASGYTEAFF.

CDR3 amino acids: CASSVEGGLVNTGELFF. The DNA for the CDR3 is TGTGCCAGCAGCGTAGAGGGGGGGCTAGTAAACACCGGGGAGCTGTTTTTT. This rearrangement joins TRBV9 to TRBJ2-2; possibly TRBD2 for D (7 bases). CDR3 length: 17 amino acids. Trimming pared 0 bases from V and 2 bases from J, leaving 14 bases between. Germline CDR1 SGDLS, CDR2 YYNGEE.